This T cell receptor beta chain came from a study of T cell changes during pregnancy in multiple sclerosis. Libraries were prepared by immunoSEQ multiplex PCR; TCRdb keeps only in-frame clonotypes and omits some of them. The sample carries around 33,000 clones, around 90% recorded once. The V gene lost 7 bases and the J gene lost 1 base, with 16 bases spanning the gap. The CDR3 extends over 15 amino acids. In germline, CDR1 is MNHEY, CDR2 SVGAGI. Sequenced material: peripheral blood, taken in the third trimester of pregnancy. This rearrangement joins TRBV6-5 to TRBJ1-2; TRBD1 is a possible D gene (5 bases). This TCR derives from a female donor in good health, enrolled as a control in a pregnancy study. Here the CDR3 reads CASISTTQVNYGYTF. CDR3 coding DNA: TGTGCCAGCATTTCAACCACACAGGTTAACTATGGCTACACCTTC.